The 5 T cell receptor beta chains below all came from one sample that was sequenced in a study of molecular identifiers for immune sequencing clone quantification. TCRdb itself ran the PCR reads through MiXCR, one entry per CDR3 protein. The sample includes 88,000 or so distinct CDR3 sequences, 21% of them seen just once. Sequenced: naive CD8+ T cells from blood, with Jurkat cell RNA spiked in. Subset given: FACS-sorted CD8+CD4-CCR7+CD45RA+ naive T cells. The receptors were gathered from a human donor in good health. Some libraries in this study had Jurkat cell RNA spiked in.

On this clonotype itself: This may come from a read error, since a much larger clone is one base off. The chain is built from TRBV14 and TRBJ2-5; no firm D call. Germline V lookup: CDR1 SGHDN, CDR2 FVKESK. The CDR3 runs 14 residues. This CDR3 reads CGSSQWAEQETQYF. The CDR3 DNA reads TGTGGCAGCAGCCAATGGGCAGAACAAGAGACCCAGTACTTC.

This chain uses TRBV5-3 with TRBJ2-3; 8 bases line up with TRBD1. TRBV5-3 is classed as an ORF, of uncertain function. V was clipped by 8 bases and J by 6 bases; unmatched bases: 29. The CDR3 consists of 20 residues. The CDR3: CASSLDMGVFRGPLGDTQYF. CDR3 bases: TGTGCCAGCAGTTTGGATATGGGGGTTTTCAGGGGGCCCTTGGGTGATACGCAGTATTTT.

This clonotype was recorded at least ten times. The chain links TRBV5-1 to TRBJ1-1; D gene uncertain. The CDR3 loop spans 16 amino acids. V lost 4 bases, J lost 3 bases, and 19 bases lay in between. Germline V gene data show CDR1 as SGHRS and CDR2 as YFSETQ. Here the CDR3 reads CASSHQETTLDTEAFF. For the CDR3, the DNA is TGCGCCAGCAGCCACCAAGAGACAACATTGGACACTGAAGCTTTCTTT.

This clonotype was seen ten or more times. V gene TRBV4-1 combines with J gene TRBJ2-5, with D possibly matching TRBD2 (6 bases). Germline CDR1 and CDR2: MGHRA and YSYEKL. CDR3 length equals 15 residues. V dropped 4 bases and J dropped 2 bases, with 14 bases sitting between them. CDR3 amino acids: CASSPIGGVQETQYF. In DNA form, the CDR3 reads TGCGCCAGCAGCCCCATCGGCGGGGTACAAGAGACCCAGTACTTC.

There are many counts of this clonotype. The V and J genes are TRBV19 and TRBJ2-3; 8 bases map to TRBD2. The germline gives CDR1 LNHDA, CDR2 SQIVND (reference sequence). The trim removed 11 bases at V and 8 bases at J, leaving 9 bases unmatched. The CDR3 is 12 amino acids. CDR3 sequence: CAGSGGDGTQYF. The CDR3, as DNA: TGTGCCGGGAGCGGGGGCGACGGTACGCAGTATTTT.